The present TCR beta chain was sequenced within a study of T cells expressing NK-cell markers. Across the whole study: Sorted CD3+CD56+NKG2C+, CD3+CD56+NKG2C- and CD3+CD56-NKG2C+ T cells supplied TCR beta repertoires.

TCRdb re-called the 5' RACE reads and catalogs CDR3 proteins one per entry, DNA excluded. This sample's table has approximately 170,000 distinct CDR3 sequences. This CDR3 has 19 residues. Germline CDR1 reads LGHNA; CDR2 reads YNFKEQ. This sequence originates from a man aged 18 to 69 in good health. Material: blood T cells: a sorted CD56 or NKG2C T cell subset, CD4+ or CD8+ T cells, or bulk PBMC T cells (not recorded which). The chain joins TRBV4-2 to TRBJ2-3; no DNA is available, so the TRBD2 call from TCRdb remains unchecked. This chain's CDR3 is CASSQVPGLAEAGTDTQYF.